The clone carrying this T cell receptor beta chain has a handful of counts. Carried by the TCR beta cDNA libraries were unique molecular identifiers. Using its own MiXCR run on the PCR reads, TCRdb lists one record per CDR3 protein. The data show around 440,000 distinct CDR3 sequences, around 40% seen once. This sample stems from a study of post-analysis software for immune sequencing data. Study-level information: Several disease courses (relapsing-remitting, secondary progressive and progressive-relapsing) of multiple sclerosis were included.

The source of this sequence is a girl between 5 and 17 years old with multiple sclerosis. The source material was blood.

The CDR3 nucleotides read TGTGCCAGTAGTGGGGACAGGGGCATCCCCTACAATGAGCAGTTCTTC. Translation: CASSGDRGIPYNEQFF. This chain joins TRBV19 and TRBJ2-1; 10 bases map to TRBD1. The CDR3 runs 16 residues. CDR1 LNHDA and CDR2 SQIVND come from the germline V gene (reference sequence). With 5 bases clipped from V and 2 bases from J, the junction kept 6 bases outside the gene matches.